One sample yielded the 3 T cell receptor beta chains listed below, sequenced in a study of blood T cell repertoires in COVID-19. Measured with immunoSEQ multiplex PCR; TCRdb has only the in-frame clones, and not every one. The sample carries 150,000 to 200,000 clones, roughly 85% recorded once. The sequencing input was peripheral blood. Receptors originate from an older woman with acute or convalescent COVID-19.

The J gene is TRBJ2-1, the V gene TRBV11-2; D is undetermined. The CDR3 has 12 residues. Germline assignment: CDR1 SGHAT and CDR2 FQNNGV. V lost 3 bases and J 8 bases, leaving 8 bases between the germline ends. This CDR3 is CASSFPPDEQFF. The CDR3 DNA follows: TGTGCCAGCAGCTTTCCCCCGGATGAGCAGTTCTTC.

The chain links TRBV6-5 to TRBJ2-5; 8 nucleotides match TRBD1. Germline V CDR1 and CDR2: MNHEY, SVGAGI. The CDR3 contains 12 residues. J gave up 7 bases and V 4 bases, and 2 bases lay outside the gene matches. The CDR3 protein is CASSSGTGTQYF. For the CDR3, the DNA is TGTGCCAGCAGTTCCGGGACAGGGACCCAGTACTTC.

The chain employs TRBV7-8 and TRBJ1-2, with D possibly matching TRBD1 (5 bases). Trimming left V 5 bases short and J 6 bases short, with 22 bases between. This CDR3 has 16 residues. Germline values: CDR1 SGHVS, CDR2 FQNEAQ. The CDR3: CASSLGPGRDSDGYTF. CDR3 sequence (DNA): TGTGCCAGCAGCCTAGGGCCCGGCAGGGACTCCGATGGCTACACCTTC.